This entry describes one T cell receptor (beta chain). This sample is part of a study of blood T cell repertoires in COVID-19. Study in general: Samples came from the United States, Italy and Spain, spanning acute and convalescent COVID-19. T cells, B-cell-depleted T cells, or PBMCs provided the cDNA or gDNA that served as material.

V shed 5 bases and J shed 1 base, with 12 bases lying between them. The CDR3 consists of 14 residues. The germline V gene encodes CDR1 SGHTA and CDR2 FQGNSA. Measured with immunoSEQ multiplex PCR; TCRdb has only the in-frame clones, and not every one. The top ten clones hold about 6.3% of a sample with about 94,000 clones, roughly four fifths of them seen once. The gene calls are TRBV7-2 and TRBJ2-7; tentatively, D is TRBD1 (5 bases). The TCR sequence derives from a man between 60 and 75 years old with acute or convalescent COVID-19. The specimen was peripheral blood. The CDR3 is CASSTSSGSYEQYF. DNA for the CDR3: TGTGCCAGCAGCACCTCGTCAGGGTCCTACGAGCAGTACTTC.